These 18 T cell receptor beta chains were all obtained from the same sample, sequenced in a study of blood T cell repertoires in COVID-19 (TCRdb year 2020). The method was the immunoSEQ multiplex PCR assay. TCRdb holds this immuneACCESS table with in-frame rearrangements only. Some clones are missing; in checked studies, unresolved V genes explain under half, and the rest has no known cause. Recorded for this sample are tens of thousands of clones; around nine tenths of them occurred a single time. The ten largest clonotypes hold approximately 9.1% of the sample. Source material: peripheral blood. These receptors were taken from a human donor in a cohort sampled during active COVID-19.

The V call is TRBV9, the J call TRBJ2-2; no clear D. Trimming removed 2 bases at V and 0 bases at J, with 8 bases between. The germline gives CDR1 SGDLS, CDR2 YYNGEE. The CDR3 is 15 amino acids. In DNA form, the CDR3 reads TGTGCCAGCAGCGTCGACGACTCGAACACCGGGGAGCTGTTTTTT. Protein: CASSVDDSNTGELFF.

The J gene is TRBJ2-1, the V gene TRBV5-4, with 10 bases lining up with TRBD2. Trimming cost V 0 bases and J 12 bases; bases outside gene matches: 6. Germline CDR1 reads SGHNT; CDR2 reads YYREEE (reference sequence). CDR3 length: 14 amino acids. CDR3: CASSLDLAGVLQFF. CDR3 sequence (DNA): TGTGCCAGCAGCTTGGATCTAGCGGGAGTTTTGCAGTTCTTC.

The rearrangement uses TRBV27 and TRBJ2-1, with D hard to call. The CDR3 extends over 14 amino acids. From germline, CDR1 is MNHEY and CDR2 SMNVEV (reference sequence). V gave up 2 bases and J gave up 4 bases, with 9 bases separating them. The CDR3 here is CASSLAPGYNEQFF. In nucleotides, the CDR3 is TGTGCCAGCAGTTTAGCCCCGGGTTACAATGAGCAGTTCTTC.

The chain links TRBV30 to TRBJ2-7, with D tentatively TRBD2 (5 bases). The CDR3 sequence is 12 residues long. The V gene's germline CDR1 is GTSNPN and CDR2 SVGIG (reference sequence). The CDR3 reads CAGSRGPYEQYF. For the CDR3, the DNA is TGTGCGGGGAGTCGAGGCCCCTACGAGCAGTACTTC.

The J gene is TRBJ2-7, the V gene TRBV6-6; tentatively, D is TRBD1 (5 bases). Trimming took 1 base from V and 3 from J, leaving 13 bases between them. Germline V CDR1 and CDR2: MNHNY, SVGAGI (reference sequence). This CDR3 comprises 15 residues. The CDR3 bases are TGTGCCAGCAGTTACTGGGGTGAAGGGGACTACGAGCAGTACTTC. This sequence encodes CASSYWGEGDYEQYF.

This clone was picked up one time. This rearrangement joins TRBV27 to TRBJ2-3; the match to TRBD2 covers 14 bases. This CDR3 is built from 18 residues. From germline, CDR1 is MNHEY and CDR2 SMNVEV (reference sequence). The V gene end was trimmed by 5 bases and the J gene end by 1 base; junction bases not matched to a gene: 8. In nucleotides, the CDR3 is TGTGCCAGCAGTCTACAACGACTAGCGGGAGGGGGCACAGATACGCAGTATTTT. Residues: CASSLQRLAGGGTDTQYF.

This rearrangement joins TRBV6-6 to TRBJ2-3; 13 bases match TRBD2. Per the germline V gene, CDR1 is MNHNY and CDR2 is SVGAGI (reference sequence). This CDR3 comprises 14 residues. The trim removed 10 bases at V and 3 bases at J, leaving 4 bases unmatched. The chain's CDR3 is CATRTSGRTDTQYF. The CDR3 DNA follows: TGTGCCACCCGGACTAGCGGGAGAACAGATACGCAGTATTTT.

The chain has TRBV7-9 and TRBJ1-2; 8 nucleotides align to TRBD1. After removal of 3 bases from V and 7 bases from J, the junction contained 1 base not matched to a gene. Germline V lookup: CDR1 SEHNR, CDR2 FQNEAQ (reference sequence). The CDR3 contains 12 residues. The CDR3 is CASSLGTGGYTF. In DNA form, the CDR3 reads TGTGCCAGCAGCTTGGGGACAGGTGGCTACACCTTC.

This CDR3 is CASSLRGQGASNEQFF. The CDR3 DNA is TGTGCCAGCAGCCTCAGGGGCCAGGGGGCTTCCAATGAGCAGTTCTTC. This sequence joins TRBV4-2 and TRBJ2-1, with 8 bases aligning to TRBD1. This CDR3 has 16 residues. The trim removed 4 bases at V and 6 bases at J, leaving 11 bases unmatched. Germline lookup yields CDR1 LGHNA and CDR2 YNFKEQ.

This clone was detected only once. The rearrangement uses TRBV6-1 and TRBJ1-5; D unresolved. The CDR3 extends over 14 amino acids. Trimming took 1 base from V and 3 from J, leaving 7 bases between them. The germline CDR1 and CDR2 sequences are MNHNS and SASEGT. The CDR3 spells CASSEGPSNQPQHF. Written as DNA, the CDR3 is TGTGCCAGCAGTGAAGGGCCTTCCAATCAGCCCCAGCATTTT.

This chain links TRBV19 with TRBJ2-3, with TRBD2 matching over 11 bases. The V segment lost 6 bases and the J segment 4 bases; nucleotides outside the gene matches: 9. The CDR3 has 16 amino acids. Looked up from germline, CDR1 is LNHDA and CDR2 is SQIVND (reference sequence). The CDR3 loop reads CASRPLAGGPADTQYF. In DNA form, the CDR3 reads TGTGCCAGTAGGCCTTTAGCGGGAGGGCCCGCAGATACGCAGTATTTT.

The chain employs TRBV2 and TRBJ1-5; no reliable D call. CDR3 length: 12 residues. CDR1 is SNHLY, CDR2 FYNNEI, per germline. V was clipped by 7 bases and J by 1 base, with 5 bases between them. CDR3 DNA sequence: TGTGCCAGCACTATAAGCAATCAGCCCCAGCATTTT. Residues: CASTISNQPQHF.

The CDR3 region has the DNA TGTGCCAGCGGCATGGGTAGCGGGAGTAATGAGCAGTTCTTC. This gives the protein CASGMGSGSNEQFF. The chain is built from TRBV7-3 and TRBJ2-1; 9 nucleotides agree with TRBD2. Germline-derived CDR1 and CDR2 are SGHTA and FQGTGA. The CDR3 extends over 14 amino acids. J gave up 7 bases and V 8 bases, and 9 bases lay outside the gene matches.

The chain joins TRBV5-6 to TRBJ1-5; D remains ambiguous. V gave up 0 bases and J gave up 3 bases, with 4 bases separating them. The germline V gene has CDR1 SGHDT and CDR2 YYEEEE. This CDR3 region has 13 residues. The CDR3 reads CASSLAPNQPQHF. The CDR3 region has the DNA TGTGCCAGCAGCTTGGCTCCCAATCAGCCCCAGCATTTT.

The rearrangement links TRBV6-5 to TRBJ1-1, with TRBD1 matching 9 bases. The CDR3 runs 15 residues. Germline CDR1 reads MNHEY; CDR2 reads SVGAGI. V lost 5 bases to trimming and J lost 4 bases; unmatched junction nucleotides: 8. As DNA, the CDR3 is TGTGCCAGCAGTACCACCTCGACAGGGGGCACTGAAGCTTTCTTT. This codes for CASSTTSTGGTEAFF.

CDR3 DNA sequence: TGTGCCAGCAGTGCCGCCTGGGCTGGAAATAGCGGAGCGAACACCGGGGAGCTGTTTTTT. Protein sequence: CASSAAWAGNSGANTGELFF. The genes are TRBV28 and TRBJ2-2, with a weak D call TRBD2 (6 bases). The CDR3 contains 20 residues. V shed 5 bases and J shed 0 bases, with 25 bases lying between them. CDR1 is MDHEN and CDR2 is SYDVKM in the germline V gene.

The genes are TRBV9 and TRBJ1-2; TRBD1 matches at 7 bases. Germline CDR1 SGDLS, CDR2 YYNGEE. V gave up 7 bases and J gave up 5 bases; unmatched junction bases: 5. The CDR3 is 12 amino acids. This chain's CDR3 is CASSSRGYGYTF. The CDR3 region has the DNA TGTGCCAGCTCGAGCAGGGGGTATGGCTACACCTTC.

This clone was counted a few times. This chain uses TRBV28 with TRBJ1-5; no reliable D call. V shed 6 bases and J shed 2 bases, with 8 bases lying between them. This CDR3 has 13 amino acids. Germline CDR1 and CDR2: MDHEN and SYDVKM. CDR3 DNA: TGTGCCAGCAGGGTAGATGGCAATCAGCCCCAGCATTTT. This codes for CASRVDGNQPQHF.